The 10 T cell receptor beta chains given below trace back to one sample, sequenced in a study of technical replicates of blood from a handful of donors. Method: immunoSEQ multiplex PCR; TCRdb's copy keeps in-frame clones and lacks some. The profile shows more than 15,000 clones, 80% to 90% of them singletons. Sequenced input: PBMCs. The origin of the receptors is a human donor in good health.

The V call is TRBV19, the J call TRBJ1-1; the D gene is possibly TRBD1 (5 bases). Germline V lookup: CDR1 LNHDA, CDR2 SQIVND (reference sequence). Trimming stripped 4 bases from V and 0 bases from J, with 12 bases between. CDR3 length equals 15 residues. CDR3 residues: CASSKQTVMNTEAFF. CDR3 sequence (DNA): TGTGCCAGTAGTAAGCAGACAGTCATGAACACTGAAGCTTTCTTT.

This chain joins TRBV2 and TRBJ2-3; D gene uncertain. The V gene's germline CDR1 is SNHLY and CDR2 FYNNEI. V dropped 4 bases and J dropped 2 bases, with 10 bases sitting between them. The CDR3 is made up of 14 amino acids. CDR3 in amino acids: CASSVTKNTDTQYF. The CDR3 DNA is TGTGCCAGCAGTGTTACTAAAAACACAGATACGCAGTATTTT.

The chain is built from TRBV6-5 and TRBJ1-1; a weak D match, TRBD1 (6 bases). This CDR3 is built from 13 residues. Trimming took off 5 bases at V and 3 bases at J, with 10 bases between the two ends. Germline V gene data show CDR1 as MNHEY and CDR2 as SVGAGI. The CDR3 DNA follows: TGTGCCAGCAGTAGGGACAAGGACACTGAAGCTTTCTTT. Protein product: CASSRDKDTEAFF.

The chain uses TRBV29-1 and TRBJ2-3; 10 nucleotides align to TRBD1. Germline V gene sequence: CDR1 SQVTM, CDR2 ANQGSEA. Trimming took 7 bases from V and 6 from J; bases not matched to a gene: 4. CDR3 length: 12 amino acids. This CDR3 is CSGQGASDTQYF. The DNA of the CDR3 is TGCAGCGGACAGGGGGCCTCCGATACGCAGTATTTT.

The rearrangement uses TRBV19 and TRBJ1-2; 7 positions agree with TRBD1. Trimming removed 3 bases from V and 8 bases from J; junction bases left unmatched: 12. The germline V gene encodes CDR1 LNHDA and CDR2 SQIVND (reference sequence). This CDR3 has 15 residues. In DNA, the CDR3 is TGTGCCAGTAGTATGGAGGGGGCGGCCCGTGGAGGCTACACCTTC. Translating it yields CASSMEGAARGGYTF.

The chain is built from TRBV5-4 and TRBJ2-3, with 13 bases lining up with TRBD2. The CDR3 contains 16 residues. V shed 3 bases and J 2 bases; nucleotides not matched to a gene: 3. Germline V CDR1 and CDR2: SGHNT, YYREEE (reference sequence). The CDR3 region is CASSSGTSGITDTQYF. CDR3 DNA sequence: TGTGCCAGCAGCTCCGGGACTAGCGGGATCACAGATACGCAGTATTTT. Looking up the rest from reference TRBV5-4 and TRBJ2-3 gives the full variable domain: ETGVTQSPTHLIKTRGQQVTLRCSSQSGHNTVSWYQQALGQGPQFIFQYYREEENGRGNFPPRFSGLQFPNYSSELNVNALELDDSALYLCASSSGTSGITDTQYFGPGTRLTVL.

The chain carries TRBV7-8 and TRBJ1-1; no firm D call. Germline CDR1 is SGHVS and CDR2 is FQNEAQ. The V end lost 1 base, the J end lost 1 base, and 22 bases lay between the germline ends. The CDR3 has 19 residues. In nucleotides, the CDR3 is TGTGCCAGCAGCTTAGTGGTTAGACCCACTACCAACCCGAACACTGAAGCTTTCTTT. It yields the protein CASSLVVRPTTNPNTEAFF. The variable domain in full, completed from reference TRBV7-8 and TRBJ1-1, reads GAGVSQSPRYKVAKRGQDVALRCDPISGHVSLFWYQQALGQGPEFLTYFQNEAQLDKSGLPSDRFFAERPEGSVSTLKIQRTQQEDSAVYLCASSLVVRPTTNPNTEAFFGQGTRLTVV.

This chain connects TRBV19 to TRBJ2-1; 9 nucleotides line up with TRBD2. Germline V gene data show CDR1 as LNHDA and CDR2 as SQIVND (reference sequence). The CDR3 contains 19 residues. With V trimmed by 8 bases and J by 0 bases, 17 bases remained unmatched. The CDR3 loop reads CASCALLAGGPSSYNEQFF. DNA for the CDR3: TGTGCCAGTTGTGCACTCTTGGCGGGAGGGCCCAGCTCCTACAATGAGCAGTTCTTC. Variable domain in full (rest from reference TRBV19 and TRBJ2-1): DGGITQSPKYLFRKEGQNVTLSCEQNLNHDAMYWYRQDPGQGLRLIYYSQIVNDFQKGDIAEGYSVSREKKESFPLTVTSAQKNPTAFYLCASCALLAGGPSSYNEQFFGPGTRLTVL.

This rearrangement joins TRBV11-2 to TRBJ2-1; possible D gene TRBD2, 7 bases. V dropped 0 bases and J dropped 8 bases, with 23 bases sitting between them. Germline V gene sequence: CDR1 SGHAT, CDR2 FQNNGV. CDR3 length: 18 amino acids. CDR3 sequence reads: CASSLDSDGTPRGDEQFF. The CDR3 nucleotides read TGTGCCAGCAGCTTAGATTCCGACGGGACACCCCGGGGGGATGAGCAGTTCTTC. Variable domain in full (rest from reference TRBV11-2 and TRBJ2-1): EAGVAQSPRYKIIEKRQSVAFWCNPISGHATLYWYQQILGQGPKLLIQFQNNGVVDDSQLPKDRFSAERLKGVDSTLKIQPAKLEDSAVYLCASSLDSDGTPRGDEQFFGPGTRLTVL.

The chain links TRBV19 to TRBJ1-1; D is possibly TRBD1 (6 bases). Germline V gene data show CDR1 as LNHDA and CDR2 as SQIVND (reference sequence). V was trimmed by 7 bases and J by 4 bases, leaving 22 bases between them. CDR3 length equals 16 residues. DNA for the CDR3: TGTGCCAGTAACGCCCTAGGGGGGGGCGCTGGCACTGAAGCTTTCTTT. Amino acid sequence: CASNALGGGAGTEAFF.